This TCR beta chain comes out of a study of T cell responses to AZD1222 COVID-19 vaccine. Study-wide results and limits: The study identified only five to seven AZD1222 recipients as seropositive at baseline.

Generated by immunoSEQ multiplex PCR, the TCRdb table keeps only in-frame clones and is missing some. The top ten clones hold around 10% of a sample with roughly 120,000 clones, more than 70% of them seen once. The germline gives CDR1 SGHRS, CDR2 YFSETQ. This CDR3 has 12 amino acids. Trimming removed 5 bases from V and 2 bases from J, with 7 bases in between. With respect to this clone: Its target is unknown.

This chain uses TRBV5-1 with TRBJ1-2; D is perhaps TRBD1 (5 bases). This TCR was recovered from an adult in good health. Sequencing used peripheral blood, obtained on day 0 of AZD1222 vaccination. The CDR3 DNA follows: TGCGCCAGCAGGGGACCCAACTATGGCTACACCTTC. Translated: CASRGPNYGYTF.